This T cell receptor beta chain was obtained from a study of blood T cell repertoires in COVID-19. Study context: From the United States, Italy and Spain came samples of acute and convalescent COVID-19. Sample material is recorded as cDNA or gDNA derived from T cells, B-cell-depleted T cells, or PBMCs.

The authors' processing: Estimation of nucleated cell counts was performed using reference gene primer amplification. Here immunoSEQ multiplex PCR was the method, and the copy in TCRdb shows in-frame clones only, minus some. The V and J calls and clone size come from that table; D and trimming were worked out from the DNA. This sample yields roughly 110,000 clones, of which 75% to 95% are seen a single time; roughly 1.2% belongs to the top ten. The V and J ends lost 0 bases and 0 bases, in that order; junction bases with no gene match: 3. Germline values: CDR1 LGHNA, CDR2 YSLEER. The CDR3 consists of 16 residues.

The genes are TRBV4-3 and TRBJ2-3, with 7 bases fitting TRBD2. Sequencing was carried out using peripheral blood. This TCR derives from a woman aged 25 to 39 with acute or convalescent COVID-19. CDR3 sequence (DNA): TGCGCCAGCAGCCAAGACGGGGGGATAAGCACAGATACGCAGTATTTT. Its protein is CASSQDGGISTDTQYF.